The 30 T cell receptor beta chains below all came from one sample that was sequenced in a study of spatial heterogeneity in lung cancer. Time point defined: sample taken at primary tumor resection. Tumor, nontumor lung or frozen PBMC supplied whole RNA, sequenced without sorting. TCRdb fed the 5' RACE reads into MiXCR, producing one record per CDR3 protein. The top ten hold about 13% of the sample, which has fewer than 55,000 distinct CDR3 sequences, about 7.6% seen once. The material was PBMCs, obtained at surgery. The receptors derive from a female donor with early-stage non-small cell lung cancer.

This clonotype was recorded many times. The chain joins TRBV3-1 to TRBJ1-6; D gene uncertain. Between the trimmed V and J ends, which lost 4 bases and 10 bases, there was a span of 8 bases. The length of the CDR3 is 12 residues. Germline-derived CDR1 and CDR2 are LGHDT and YNNKEL (reference sequence). CDR3 in amino acids: CASSREGSPLHF. CDR3 coding DNA: TGTGCCAGCAGCCGGGAGGGCTCACCCCTCCACTTT.

This clonotype turned up a few times. The genes are TRBV5-5 and TRBJ1-1, with 11 bases identical to TRBD1. CDR1 is SGHKS, CDR2 YYEKEE, per germline (reference sequence). The CDR3 runs to 15 residues. Unmatched junction bases numbered 2, after V lost 0 bases and J lost 4 bases. The CDR3, as DNA: TGTGCCAGCAGCTTGGGGGACAGGGGGGGCACTGAAGCTTTCTTT. Translated: CASSLGDRGGTEAFF.

This clonotype was seen more than once but under ten times. This CDR3 reads CASSPSSSAGYEQYF. Here the CDR3 DNA reads TGTGCCAGCAGTCCTAGCTCATCAGCGGGGTACGAGCAGTACTTC. The V gene is TRBV6-2 or TRBV6-3, the J gene TRBJ2-7; 7 nucleotides line up with TRBD2. Germline V gives CDR1 MNHEY, CDR2 SVGEGT. V shed 5 bases and J 4 bases; nucleotides not matched to a gene: 11. CDR3 length: 15 amino acids.

In this sample, this clonotype turned up a few times. The genes are TRBV6-2 or TRBV6-3 and TRBJ1-1, with TRBD1 matching over 9 bases. Germline V gene lookup returns CDR1 MNHEY and CDR2 SVGEGT. The CDR3 sequence is 15 residues long. Losses at the gene ends were 2 bases for V and 4 bases for J; bases not matched to a gene: 5. The CDR3 bases are TGTGCCAGCAGTTACGTGACAGGGGGGATCACTGAAGCTTTCTTT. This gives the protein CASSYVTGGITEAFF.

This chain joins TRBV7-9 and TRBJ1-1; TRBD1 is a possible D gene (5 bases). Deletions cut 8 bases from V and 1 base from J, with 17 bases between. This CDR3 is 15 amino acids long. CDR1 SEHNR and CDR2 FQNEAQ come from the germline V gene (reference sequence). CDR3 DNA: TGTGCCAGCTCGGAAAGGGGCGGAACGAACACTGAAGCTTTCTTT. This encodes CASSERGGTNTEAFF.

This clonotype was recorded at least ten times. The chain combines TRBV7-2 with TRBJ1-5, with 8 bases lining up with TRBD1. Germline loops: CDR1 SGHTA, CDR2 FQGNSA. The CDR3 is made up of 15 amino acids. Trimming cost V 2 bases and J 3 bases; bases outside gene matches: 3. CDR3 in DNA: TGTGCCAGCAGCTTAACAGGGGGGATCAATCAGCCCCAGCATTTT. It codes for CASSLTGGINQPQHF.

This chain links TRBV5-1 with TRBJ2-2, with D possibly TRBD2 on 5 matching bases. This CDR3 has 15 residues. Per germline, CDR1 SGHRS and CDR2 YFSETQ. V dropped 7 bases and J dropped 0 bases, with 13 bases sitting between them. The CDR3 DNA reads TGCGCCAGCGGCGAGGGTAGGGCGAACACCGGGGAGCTGTTTTTT. This translates into CASGEGRANTGELFF.

This clonotype was seen at least ten times. V gene TRBV11-2 combines with J gene TRBJ2-3, with D perhaps matching TRBD1 or TRBD2 (5 bases each). The germline gives CDR1 SGHAT, CDR2 FQNNGV. The CDR3 is made up of 12 amino acids. Trimming pared 1 base from V and 14 bases from J, leaving 13 bases between. The CDR3 nucleotides are TGTGCCAGCAGCTTAGGGGTCGGGGCTTTGTATTTT. It yields the protein CASSLGVGALYF.

This clonotype was seen at least ten times. The rearrangement joins TRBV4-1 to TRBJ2-7, with 11 positions matching TRBD2. CDR3 length: 16 amino acids. CDR1 is MGHRA, CDR2 YSYEKL, per germline. With 3 bases clipped from V and 0 bases from J, the junction kept 4 bases outside the gene matches. The CDR3 bases are TGCGCCAGCAGCCAGGCCCTAGCGGGGGGCTCCTACGAGCAGTACTTC. This sequence encodes CASSQALAGGSYEQYF.

The genes are TRBV5-1 and TRBJ1-1; D is unclear. The CDR3 loop spans 14 amino acids. Per germline, CDR1 SGHRS and CDR2 YFSETQ. The V gene lost 0 bases and the J gene lost 2 bases, with 8 bases spanning the gap. The CDR3 DNA sequence: TGCGCCAGCAGCTTGGGTATAGGAAACACTGAAGCTTTCTTT. It is translated as CASSLGIGNTEAFF.

This clonotype showed up just a few times. The chain joins TRBV6-1 to TRBJ2-5, with 9 bases that match TRBD2. The CDR3 is made up of 16 amino acids. The V gene's germline CDR1 is MNHNS and CDR2 SASEGT. V was clipped by 7 bases and J by 4 bases; unmatched bases: 13. The CDR3 reads CASTPRGAGGIETQYF. DNA for the CDR3: TGTGCCAGCACCCCCCGGGGAGCGGGGGGAATAGAGACCCAGTACTTC.

V is TRBV12-3 or TRBV12-4 and J is TRBJ2-1, with D tentatively TRBD2 (6 bases). V shed 7 bases and J shed 4 bases, with 11 bases lying between them. This CDR3 has 13 amino acids. The CDR3 region is CASKGGAYNEQFF. The CDR3, as DNA: TGTGCCAGCAAGGGCGGGGCTTACAATGAGCAGTTCTTC.

This clonotype was recorded a few times. This chain joins TRBV6-6 and TRBJ2-3, with a tentative D call TRBD2 (6 bases). Per germline, CDR1 MNHNY and CDR2 SVGAGI (reference sequence). V was shortened by 8 bases and J by 1 base, with 13 bases between the two germline ends. The CDR3 spans 14 residues. CDR3 sequence reads: CASRSGLRTDTQYF. The CDR3, as DNA: TGTGCCAGCCGGTCGGGACTCCGCACAGATACGCAGTATTTT.

The J gene is TRBJ2-1, the V gene TRBV3-1; D might be TRBD2 (5 bases). The germline CDR1 and CDR2 sequences are LGHDT and YNNKEL (reference sequence). The CDR3 totals 15 residues. V lost 4 bases, J lost 7 bases, and 17 bases lay in between. As DNA, the CDR3 is TGTGCCAGCAGCCCCCGGGCCCCTAGGAGGAATGAGCAGTTCTTC. This translates into CASSPRAPRRNEQFF.

This clonotype was detected only a few times. The V and J genes are TRBV7-2 and TRBJ1-2; 10 bases fit TRBD1. Germline V lookup: CDR1 SGHTA, CDR2 FQGNSA. The CDR3 sequence is 14 residues long. V dropped 1 base and J dropped 6; count of bases not matched to a gene: 2. The DNA of the CDR3 is TGTGCCAGCAGCTTAGTAGGGACAGGGGATGGCTACACCTTC. As protein: CASSLVGTGDGYTF.

This clonotype was recorded at least ten times. The chain couples TRBV6-2 or TRBV6-3 to TRBJ2-1; D tentatively fits TRBD1 or TRBD2 (5 bases each). In germline, CDR1 is MNHEY, CDR2 SVGEGT. V lost 4 bases to trimming and J lost 7 bases, with 20 bases between them. CDR3 length equals 16 residues. This CDR3 is CASSFPDTGLRNEQFF. CDR3 bases: TGTGCCAGCAGTTTCCCGGACACGGGGCTGCGGAATGAGCAGTTCTTC.

This clonotype has a handful of counts. J is TRBJ2-1 and V is TRBV20-1, with a tentative D call TRBD2 (5 bases). The CDR3 loop spans 11 amino acids. Germline V CDR1 and CDR2: DFQATT, SNEGSKA (reference sequence). Trimming pared 4 bases from V and 10 bases from J, leaving 11 bases between. CDR3: CSATPDYEQFF. The CDR3 DNA reads as TGCAGTGCTACCCCCGACTACGAGCAGTTCTTC.

The count of this clonotype is one. This rearrangement joins TRBV5-6 to TRBJ2-5; 7 bases are shared with TRBD1. The V and J ends lost 4 bases and 4 bases, in that order; junction bases with no gene match: 7. CDR3 length: 14 amino acids. Germline assignment: CDR1 SGHDT and CDR2 YYEEEE. Written as DNA, the CDR3 is TGTGCCAGCAGCCGACAGGGATCATCAGAGACCCAGTACTTC. Translation gives CASSRQGSSETQYF.

This clonotype was detected many times. The chain combines TRBV2 with TRBJ2-7; a weak D match, TRBD1 (5 bases). The CDR3 contains 12 residues. Germline CDR1 reads SNHLY; CDR2 reads FYNNEI. Trimming cost V 5 bases and J 4 bases, with 9 bases left between them. CDR3 sequence (DNA): TGTGCCAGCAGTAAAACAGGATACGAGCAGTACTTC. Its translation is CASSKTGYEQYF.

In its sample, this clonotype was seen a few times. The chain recombines TRBV5-1 with TRBJ1-2, with TRBD1 matching 9 bases. CDR3 size: 14 residues. Germline CDR1 is SGHRS and CDR2 is YFSETQ. Trimming took 4 bases from V and 8 from J; bases not matched to a gene: 9. The CDR3 DNA follows: TGCGCCAGCAGCGGCTCCGGGACAGGGTACGGCTACACCTTC. Translation gives CASSGSGTGYGYTF.

This clonotype occurred many times. This rearrangement joins TRBV20-1 to TRBJ2-2; 7 bases are shared with TRBD2. Germline CDR1 and CDR2: DFQATT and SNEGSKA (reference sequence). This CDR3 comprises 15 residues. Trimming at V came to 1 base and at J to 4 bases, leaving 6 bases not matched to a gene. The CDR3: CSARVGASGTGELFF. The CDR3 DNA reads TGCAGTGCTAGAGTTGGGGCTAGCGGCACCGGGGAGCTGTTTTTT.

This clonotype counts as medium-sized (0.01 to 0.1%). The V gene is TRBV9, the J gene TRBJ2-1; the D is unclear. This CDR3 region has 15 residues. Germline V CDR1 and CDR2: SGDLS, YYNGEE. The ends were cut back, 0 bases at V and 1 base at J, with 8 bases in the middle. The CDR3 DNA reads TGTGCCAGCAGCGTAGGGTTAGCTTCCTACAATGAGCAGTTCTTC. Amino acids: CASSVGLASYNEQFF.

This chain joins TRBV5-6 and TRBJ2-3; 12 nucleotides line up with TRBD1. The CDR3 is 16 residues long. V dropped 0 bases and J dropped 3; count of bases not matched to a gene: 2. CDR1 and CDR2 from the germline V gene are SGHDT and YYEEEE. The CDR3 nucleotides read TGTGCCAGCAGCTTGGGGGACAGGGGGCCGACAGATACGCAGTATTTT. Translating gives CASSLGDRGPTDTQYF.

This chain connects TRBV6-2 or TRBV6-3 to TRBJ2-7; D is unclear. Trimming took 7 bases from V and 0 from J, leaving 10 bases between them. Germline values: CDR1 MNHEY, CDR2 SVGEGT. This CDR3 spans 13 amino acids. The CDR3 nucleotides are TGTGCCAGCAAGACGTCGAGCTCCTACGAGCAGTACTTC. Its translation: CASKTSSSYEQYF.

This clonotype was detected a few times. This chain joins TRBV29-1 and TRBJ2-7; D is undetermined. Germline CDR1 and CDR2: SQVTM and ANQGSEA. The CDR3 length is 10 residues. Trimming left V 3 bases short and J 5 bases short, with 5 bases between. Here the CDR3 reads CSVEENEQYF. Here the CDR3 DNA reads TGCAGCGTTGAGGAGAACGAGCAGTACTTC.

This clonotype was counted ten times or more. The chain is built from TRBV5-4 and TRBJ2-3; no firm D call. CDR1 and CDR2 from the germline V gene are SGHNT and YYREEE (reference sequence). CDR3 length equals 13 residues. The germline V and J ends were trimmed by 1 base and 0 bases, with 3 bases remaining between them. CDR3 residues: CASSLTSTDTQYF. The CDR3 nucleotides are TGTGCCAGCAGCTTGACTAGCACAGATACGCAGTATTTT.

In this sample, this clonotype turned up a few times. CDR3 sequence reads: CASSPATPGTGELFF. For the CDR3, the DNA is TGCGCCAGCAGCCCGGCCACGCCGGGCACCGGGGAGCTGTTTTTT. The rearrangement joins TRBV5-1 to TRBJ2-2; D gene unclear. From germline, CDR1 is SGHRS and CDR2 YFSETQ. The CDR3 has 15 residues. With 4 bases removed from V and 4 bases from J, the gap between germline ends came to 14 bases.

With respect to this clonotype: A much larger clone differs from this one at a single base, so this may be a read error. J is TRBJ2-7 and V is TRBV7-2; TRBD1 matches at 7 bases. J lost 7 bases, V lost 2 bases, and 8 bases had no gene match. Germline CDR1 is SGHTA and CDR2 is FQGNSA. The CDR3 is 14 amino acids. The DNA of the CDR3 is TGTGCCAGCAGCTTATACGAACAGGGGCGGGAGCAGTACTTC. Its protein is CASSLYEQGREQYF.

This chain uses TRBV6-5 with TRBJ1-1; possibly TRBD1 for D (5 bases). The CDR3 consists of 16 residues. V lost 0 bases, J lost 5 bases, and 16 bases lay in between. CDR1 and CDR2 (germline): MNHEY, SVGAGI. The CDR3 sequence: CASSYSRQVGGTEAFF. CDR3 nucleotides: TGTGCCAGCAGTTACTCGAGGCAGGTCGGGGGAACTGAAGCTTTCTTT.

The CDR3 loop reads CASSMRQGRTNEKLFF. CDR3 DNA: TGTGCCAGTAGTATGAGACAGGGACGGACTAATGAAAAACTGTTTTTT. The chain couples TRBV19 to TRBJ1-4, with 7 bases matching TRBD1. CDR1 LNHDA and CDR2 SQIVND come from the germline V gene (reference sequence). The CDR3 is made up of 16 amino acids. V lost 3 bases and J lost 2; bases outside the gene matches: 6.